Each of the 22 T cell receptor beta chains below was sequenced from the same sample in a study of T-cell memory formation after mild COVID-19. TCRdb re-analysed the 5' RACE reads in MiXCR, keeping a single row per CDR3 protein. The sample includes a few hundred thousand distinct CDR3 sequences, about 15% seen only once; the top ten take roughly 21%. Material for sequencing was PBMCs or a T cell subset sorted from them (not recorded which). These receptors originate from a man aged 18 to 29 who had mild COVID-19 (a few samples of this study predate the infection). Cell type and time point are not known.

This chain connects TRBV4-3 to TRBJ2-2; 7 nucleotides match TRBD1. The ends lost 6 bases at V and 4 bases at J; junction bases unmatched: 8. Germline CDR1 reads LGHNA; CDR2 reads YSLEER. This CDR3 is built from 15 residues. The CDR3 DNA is TGCGCCAGCAGTCCGACAGGGCTGGGCACCGGGGAGCTGTTTTTT. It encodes CASSPTGLGTGELFF.

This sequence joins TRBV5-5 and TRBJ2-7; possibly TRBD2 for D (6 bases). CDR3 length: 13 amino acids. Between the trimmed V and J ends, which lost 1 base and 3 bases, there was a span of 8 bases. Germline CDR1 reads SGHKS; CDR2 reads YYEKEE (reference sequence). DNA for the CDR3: TGTGCCAGCAGCTTGCCCGGGGGCTACGAGCAGTACGTC. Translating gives CASSLPGGYEQYV.

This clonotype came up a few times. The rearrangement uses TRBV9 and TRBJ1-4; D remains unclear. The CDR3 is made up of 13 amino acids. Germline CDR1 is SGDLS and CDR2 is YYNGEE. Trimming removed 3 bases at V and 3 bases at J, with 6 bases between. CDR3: CASSGTANEKLFF. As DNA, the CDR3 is TGTGCCAGCAGCGGGACGGCTAATGAAAAACTGTTTTTT.

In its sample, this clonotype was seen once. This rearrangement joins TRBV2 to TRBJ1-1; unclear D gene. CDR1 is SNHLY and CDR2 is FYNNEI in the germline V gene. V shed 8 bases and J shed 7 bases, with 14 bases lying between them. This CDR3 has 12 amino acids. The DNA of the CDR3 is TGTGCCAGCGGCTCACAAGGACTTGAAGCTTTCTTT. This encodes CASGSQGLEAFF.

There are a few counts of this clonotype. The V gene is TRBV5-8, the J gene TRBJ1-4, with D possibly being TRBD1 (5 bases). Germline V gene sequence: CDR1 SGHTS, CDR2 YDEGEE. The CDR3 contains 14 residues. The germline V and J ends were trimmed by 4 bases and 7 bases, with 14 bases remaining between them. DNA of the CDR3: TGTGCCAGCAGCCTGGGACGGCTCAGTGAAAAACTGTTTTTT. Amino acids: CASSLGRLSEKLFF.

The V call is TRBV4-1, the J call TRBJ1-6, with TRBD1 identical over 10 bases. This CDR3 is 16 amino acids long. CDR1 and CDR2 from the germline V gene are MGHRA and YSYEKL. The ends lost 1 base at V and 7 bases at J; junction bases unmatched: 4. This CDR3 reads CASSQGPGQGNSPLHF. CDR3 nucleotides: TGCGCCAGCAGCCAAGGGCCGGGACAGGGGAATTCACCCCTCCACTTT.

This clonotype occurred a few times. The CDR3 loop reads CASSEYGRGGPYNEQFF. The CDR3 DNA is TGTGCCAGCAGTGAATATGGTAGGGGGGGGCCCTACAATGAGCAGTTCTTC. The gene calls are TRBV6-1 and TRBJ2-1, with D possibly being TRBD2 (7 bases). Per germline, CDR1 MNHNS and CDR2 SASEGT. The CDR3 totals 17 residues. Trimming pared 2 bases from V and 2 bases from J, leaving 16 bases between.

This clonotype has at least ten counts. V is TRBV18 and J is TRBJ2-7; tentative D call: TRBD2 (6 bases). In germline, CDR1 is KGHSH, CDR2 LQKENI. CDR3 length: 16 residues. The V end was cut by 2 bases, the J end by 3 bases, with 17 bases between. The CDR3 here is CASSPSLGQGGYEQYF. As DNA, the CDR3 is TGTGCCAGCTCACCATCGCTAGGGCAGGGAGGCTACGAGCAGTACTTC.

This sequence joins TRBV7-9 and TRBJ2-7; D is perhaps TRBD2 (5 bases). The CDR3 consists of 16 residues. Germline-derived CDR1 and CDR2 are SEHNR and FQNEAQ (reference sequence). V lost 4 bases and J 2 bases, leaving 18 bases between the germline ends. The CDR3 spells CASSSTKGIGAYEQYF. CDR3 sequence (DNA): TGTGCCAGCAGCTCGACTAAGGGAATTGGGGCCTACGAGCAGTACTTC.

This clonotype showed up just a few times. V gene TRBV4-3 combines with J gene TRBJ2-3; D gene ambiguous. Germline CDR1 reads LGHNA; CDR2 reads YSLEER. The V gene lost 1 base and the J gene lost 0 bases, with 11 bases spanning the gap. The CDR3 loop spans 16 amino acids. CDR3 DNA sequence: TGCGCCAGCAGCCAAGCGGAGAGCGACAGCACAGATACGCAGTATTTT. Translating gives CASSQAESDSTDTQYF.

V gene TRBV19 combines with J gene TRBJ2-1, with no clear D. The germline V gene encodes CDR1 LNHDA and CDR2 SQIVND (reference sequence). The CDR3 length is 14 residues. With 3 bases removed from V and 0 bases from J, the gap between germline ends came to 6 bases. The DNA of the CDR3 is TGTGCCAGTAGTATCGGCAGCTCCTACAATGAGCAGTTCTTC. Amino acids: CASSIGSSYNEQFF.

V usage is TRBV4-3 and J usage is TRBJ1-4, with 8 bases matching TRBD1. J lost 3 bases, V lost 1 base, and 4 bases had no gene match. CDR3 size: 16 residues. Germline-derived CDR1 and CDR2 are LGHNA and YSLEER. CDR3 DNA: TGCGCCAGCAGCCAAGGGTCAGGGGGCCCTAATGAAAAACTGTTTTTT. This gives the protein CASSQGSGGPNEKLFF.

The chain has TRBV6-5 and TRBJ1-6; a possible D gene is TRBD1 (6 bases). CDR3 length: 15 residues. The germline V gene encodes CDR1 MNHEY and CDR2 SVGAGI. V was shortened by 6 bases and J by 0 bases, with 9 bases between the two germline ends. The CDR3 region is CASRLGGSYNSPLHF. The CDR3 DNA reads TGTGCCAGCAGACTAGGGGGCTCCTATAATTCACCCCTCCACTTT.

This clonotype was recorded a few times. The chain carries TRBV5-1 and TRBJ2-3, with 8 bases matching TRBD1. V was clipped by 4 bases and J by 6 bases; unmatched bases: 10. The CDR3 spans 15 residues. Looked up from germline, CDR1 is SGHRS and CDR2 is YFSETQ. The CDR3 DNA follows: TGCGCCAGCAGCATGGGACAGGTCCAAGGTGATACGCAGTATTTT. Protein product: CASSMGQVQGDTQYF.

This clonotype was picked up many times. The CDR3 protein is CASSPRGGAVTGELFF. The CDR3, as DNA: TGCGCCAGCAGCCCCCGCGGGGGGGCCGTCACCGGGGAGCTGTTTTTT. The genes are TRBV5-1 and TRBJ2-2; 9 bases line up with TRBD2. The CDR3 extends over 16 amino acids. V was pared by 4 bases and J by 4 bases, with 8 bases of the junction left unmatched. Germline V gene data show CDR1 as SGHRS and CDR2 as YFSETQ.

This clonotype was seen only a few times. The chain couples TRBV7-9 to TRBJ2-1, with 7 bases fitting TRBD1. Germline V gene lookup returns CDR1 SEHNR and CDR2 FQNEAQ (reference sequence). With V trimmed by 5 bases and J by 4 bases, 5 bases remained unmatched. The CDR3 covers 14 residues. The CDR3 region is CASSPKDRYNEQFF. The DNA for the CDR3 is TGTGCCAGCAGCCCCAAGGACAGGTACAATGAGCAGTTCTTC.

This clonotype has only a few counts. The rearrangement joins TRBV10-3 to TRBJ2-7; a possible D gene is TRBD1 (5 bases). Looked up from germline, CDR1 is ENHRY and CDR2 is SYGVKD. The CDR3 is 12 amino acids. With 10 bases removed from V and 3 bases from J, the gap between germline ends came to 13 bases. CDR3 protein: CATMDTYYEQYF. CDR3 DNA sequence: TGTGCCACCATGGACACTTACTACGAGCAGTACTTC.

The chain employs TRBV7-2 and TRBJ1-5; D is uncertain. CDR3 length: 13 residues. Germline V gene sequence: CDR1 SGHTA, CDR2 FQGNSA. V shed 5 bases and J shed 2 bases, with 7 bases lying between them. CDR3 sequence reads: CASSQSRNQPQHF. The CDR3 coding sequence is TGTGCCAGCAGCCAATCCCGCAATCAGCCCCAGCATTTT.

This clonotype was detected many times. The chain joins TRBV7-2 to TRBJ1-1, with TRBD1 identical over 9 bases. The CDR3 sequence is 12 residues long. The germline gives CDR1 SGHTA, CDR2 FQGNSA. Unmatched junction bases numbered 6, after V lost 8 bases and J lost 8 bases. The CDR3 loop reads CASGRDREEAFF. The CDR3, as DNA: TGTGCCAGCGGCCGGGACAGGGAGGAAGCTTTCTTT.

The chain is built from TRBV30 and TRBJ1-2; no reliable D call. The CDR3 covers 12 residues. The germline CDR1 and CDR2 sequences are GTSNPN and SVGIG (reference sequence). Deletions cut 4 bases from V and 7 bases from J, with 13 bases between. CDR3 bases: TGTGCCTGGACACGGACGGGTTCTGGCTACACCTTC. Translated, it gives CAWTRTGSGYTF.

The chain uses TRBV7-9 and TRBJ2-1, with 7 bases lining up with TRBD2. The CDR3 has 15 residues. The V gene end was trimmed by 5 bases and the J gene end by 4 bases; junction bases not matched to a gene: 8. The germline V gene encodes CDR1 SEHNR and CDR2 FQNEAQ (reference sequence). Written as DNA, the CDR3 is TGTGCCAGCAGCCCCCTAGGCGGGGGATACAATGAGCAGTTCTTC. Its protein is CASSPLGGGYNEQFF.

The CDR3, as DNA: TGTGCCACCCTGTACAGGGGAAATCAGCCCCAGCATTTT. Amino acids: CATLYRGNQPQHF. The chain employs TRBV6-1 and TRBJ1-5; 7 positions agree with TRBD1. There are 13 residues in the CDR3. After removal of 10 bases from V and 4 bases from J, the junction contained 7 bases not matched to a gene. CDR1 and CDR2 from the germline V gene are MNHNS and SASEGT.